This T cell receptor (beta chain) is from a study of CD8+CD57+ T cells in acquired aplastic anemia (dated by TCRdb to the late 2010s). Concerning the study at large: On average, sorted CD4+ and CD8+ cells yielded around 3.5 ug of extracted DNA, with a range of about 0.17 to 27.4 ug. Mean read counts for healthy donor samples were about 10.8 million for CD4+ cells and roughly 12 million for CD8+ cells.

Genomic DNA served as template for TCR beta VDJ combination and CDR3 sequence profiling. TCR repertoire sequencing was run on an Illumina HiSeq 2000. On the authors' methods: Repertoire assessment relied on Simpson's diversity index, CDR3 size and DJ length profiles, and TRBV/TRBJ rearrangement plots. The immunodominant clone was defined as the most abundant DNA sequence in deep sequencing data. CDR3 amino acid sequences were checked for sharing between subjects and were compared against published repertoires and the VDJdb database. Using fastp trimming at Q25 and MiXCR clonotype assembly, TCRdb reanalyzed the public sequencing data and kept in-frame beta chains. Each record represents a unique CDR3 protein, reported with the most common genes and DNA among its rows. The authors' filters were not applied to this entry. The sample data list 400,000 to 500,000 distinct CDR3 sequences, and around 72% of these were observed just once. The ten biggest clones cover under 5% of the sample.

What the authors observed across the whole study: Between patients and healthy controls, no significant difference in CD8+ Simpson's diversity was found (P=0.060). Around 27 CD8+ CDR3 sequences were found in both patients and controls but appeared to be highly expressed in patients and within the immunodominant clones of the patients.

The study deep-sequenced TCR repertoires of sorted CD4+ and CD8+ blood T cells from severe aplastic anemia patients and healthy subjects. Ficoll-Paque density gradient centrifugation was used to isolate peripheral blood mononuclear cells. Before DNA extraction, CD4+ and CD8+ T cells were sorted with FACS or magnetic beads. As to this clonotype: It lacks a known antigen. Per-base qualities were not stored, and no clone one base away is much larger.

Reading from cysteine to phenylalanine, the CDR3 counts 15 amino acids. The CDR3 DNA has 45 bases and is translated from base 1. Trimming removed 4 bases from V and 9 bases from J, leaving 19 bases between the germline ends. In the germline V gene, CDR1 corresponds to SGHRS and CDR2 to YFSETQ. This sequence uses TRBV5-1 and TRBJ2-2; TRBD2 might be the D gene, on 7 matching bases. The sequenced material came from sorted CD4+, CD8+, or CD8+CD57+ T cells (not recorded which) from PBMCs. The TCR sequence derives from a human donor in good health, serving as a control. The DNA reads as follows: TGCGCCAGCAGCCAGGGAGGGGGGGCTGGGTGGGAGCTGTTTTTT. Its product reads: CASSQGGGAGWELFF.